Each of the 18 T cell receptor beta chains below was sequenced from the same sample in a study of T cells in Graves' hyperthyroidism and ophthalmopathy. Regions amplified from RNA transcripts were the TCR beta CDR3 regions. HTBI primers were used for first-round RT-PCR of the TCR CDR3. TCRdb re-analysed the multiplex PCR reads in MiXCR, keeping a single row per CDR3 protein. The sample lists approximately 530,000 distinct CDR3 sequences; roughly 21% were seen once. Sequencing was carried out using blood. Source of these receptors: a man between 35 and 55 years old with Graves' ophthalmopathy.

A word on this clonotype: A read error may be the cause here, since a much bigger clone is one base away. V gene TRBV7-2 combines with J gene TRBJ2-1; TRBD1 or TRBD2 may be the D gene (5 bases each). The CDR3 is 12 residues long. CDR1 is SGHTA and CDR2 is FQGNSA in the germline V gene. The CDR3 nucleotides read TGTGCCAGCATGGGGGAACGGGATGAGCAGCTCTTC. Its translation is CASMGERDEQLF.

The chain has TRBV24-1 and TRBJ2-5; possibly TRBD1 or TRBD2 for D (5 bases each). Germline loops: CDR1 KGHDR, CDR2 SFDVKD. The CDR3 has 16 amino acids. The V end was cut by 7 bases, the J end by 4 bases, with 21 bases between. CDR3 sequence (DNA): TGTGCCACCAGCGGGGCGGCGTGGCGTCTTAGAGAGACCCAGTACTTC. Amino acids: CATSGAAWRLRETQYF.

In this sample, this clonotype turned up many times. The rearrangement uses TRBV5-1 and TRBJ1-1; D might be TRBD1 (5 bases). The V gene's germline CDR1 is SGHRS and CDR2 YFSETQ. V lost 5 bases to trimming and J lost 0 bases, with 8 bases between them. The CDR3 has 13 residues. CDR3 amino acids: CASRAGMNTEAFF. The CDR3 region has the DNA TGCGCCAGCAGAGCAGGGATGAACACTGAAGCTTTCTTT.

Comments on this clonotype: A clone one base away is much larger, so this may be a read error. This chain uses TRBV20-1 with TRBJ1-1; no firm D call. Between the trimmed V and J ends, which lost 7 bases and 1 base, there was a span of 7 bases. This CDR3 comprises 11 residues. Germline CDR1 DFQATT, CDR2 SNEGSKA (reference sequence). The DNA of the CDR3 is TGCAGTGATAAAGGGAACACTGAAGCTTTCTTT. Protein sequence: CSDKGNTEAFF.

This clonotype showed up just a few times. The gene calls are TRBV5-8 and TRBJ1-2; 7 nucleotides match TRBD1. The germline CDR1 and CDR2 sequences are SGHTS and YDEGEE. The CDR3 covers 14 residues. Trimming cost V 1 base and J 8 bases; bases outside gene matches: 8. The CDR3 coding sequence is TGTGCCAGCAGCTTGTATAGGGGGCCGGAAGGCTACACCTTC. Protein sequence: CASSLYRGPEGYTF.

This clonotype was detected many times. The rearrangement joins TRBV28 to TRBJ2-7; TRBD1 aligns across 11 bases. CDR1 and CDR2 from the germline V gene are MDHEN and SYDVKM. V was pared by 3 bases and J by 6 bases, with 7 bases of the junction left unmatched. This CDR3 has 15 residues. CDR3 region: CASSLSGQGAGEQYF. Here the CDR3 DNA reads TGTGCCAGCAGTTTGTCTGGACAGGGGGCGGGCGAGCAGTACTTC. The full variable domain, in which reference TRBV28 and TRBJ2-7 provide the parts outside the CDR3, is DVKVTQSSRYLVKRTGEKVFLECVQDMDHENMFWYRQDPGLGLRLIYFSYDVKMKEKGDIPEGYSVSREKKERFSLILESASTNQTSMYLCASSLSGQGAGEQYFGPGTRLTVT.

The chain carries TRBV7-3 and TRBJ2-7, with 7 bases matching TRBD1. This CDR3 has 17 residues. V lost 8 bases, J lost 0 bases, and 16 bases stayed unmatched. Per germline, CDR1 SGHTA and CDR2 FQGTGA. CDR3 nucleotide sequence: TGTGCCAGCCTTCCCTCCCCCCGGGACAGCGACTCCTACGAGCAGTACTTC. Its protein is CASLPSPRDSDSYEQYF.

The table lists this clonotype with many counts. The V call is TRBV28, the J call TRBJ2-5; 9 bases line up with TRBD1. The germline V gene encodes CDR1 MDHEN and CDR2 SYDVKM. Germline trimming cut 6 bases from V and 5 bases from J; bases unmatched to any gene: 22. The CDR3 runs 19 residues. The CDR3 reads CASRGGVGTGMDLVETQYF. The CDR3 DNA follows: TGTGCCAGCAGGGGGGGTGTAGGGACAGGGATGGACCTTGTGGAGACCCAGTACTTC.

This clonotype was counted only a few times. The gene calls are TRBV19 and TRBJ1-5; 9 positions match TRBD1. Germline lookup yields CDR1 LNHDA and CDR2 SQIVND (reference sequence). Germline trimming cut 6 bases from V and 6 bases from J; bases unmatched to any gene: 15. The CDR3 is 17 residues long. CDR3 sequence (DNA): TGTGCCAGTAGCCCCCATTCCGGGACAGGGTATAGTCAGCCCCAGCATTTT. The encoded protein is CASSPHSGTGYSQPQHF.

The rearrangement links TRBV20-1 to TRBJ1-1; the D is unclear. The germline CDR1 and CDR2 sequences are DFQATT and SNEGSKA (reference sequence). The CDR3 is 16 amino acids. V dropped 6 bases and J dropped 5 bases, with 25 bases sitting between them. Written as DNA, the CDR3 is TGCAGTGCACCGAGGGTGGAGGGAGTTAGGAGGACTGAAGCTTTCTTT. It translates to CSAPRVEGVRRTEAFF.

The chain employs TRBV7-6 and TRBJ2-2; D is uncertain. The V gene's germline CDR1 is SGHVS and CDR2 FNYEAQ. CDR3 length: 16 amino acids. Trimming left V 5 bases short and J 0 bases short, with 13 bases between. The CDR3 is CASSPNPPPNTGELFF. As DNA, the CDR3 is TGTGCCAGCAGCCCGAACCCCCCCCCGAACACCGGGGAGCTGTTTTTT.

This clonotype was observed at least ten times. The chain couples TRBV2 to TRBJ1-2, with D uncertain. The CDR3 is 14 amino acids. The germline V gene has CDR1 SNHLY and CDR2 FYNNEI. V lost 8 bases, J lost 2 bases, and 15 bases lay in between. The CDR3 region is CASSRGAENYGYTF. CDR3 in DNA: TGTGCCAGCTCCCGAGGAGCGGAGAACTATGGCTACACCTTC.

As for this clonotype: Given a much more abundant clone one base away, this may be a read error. The CDR3 coding sequence is TGTGCCATCAGTGAGTCATTTGGGGAGCAGTACTTC. It specifies CAISESFGEQYF. The rearrangement links TRBV10-3 to TRBJ2-7; D remains unclear. CDR3 size: 12 residues. V was pared by 0 bases and J by 7 bases, with 7 bases between. Germline-derived CDR1 and CDR2 are ENHRY and SYGVKD.

V is TRBV19 and J is TRBJ2-1; TRBD1 is a possible D gene (7 bases). Trimming shortened V by 1 base and J by 7 bases, and 11 bases separated the two germline ends. Germline values: CDR1 LNHDA, CDR2 SQIVND (reference sequence). The CDR3 totals 14 residues. The CDR3 is CASSIGAGGNEQFF. CDR3 sequence (DNA): TGTGCCAGTAGTATAGGCGCAGGGGGGAATGAGCAGTTCTTC.

This clonotype appeared many times. The chain carries TRBV10-3 and TRBJ2-7, with a weak D call TRBD1 (5 bases). Between the trimmed V and J ends, which lost 0 bases and 5 bases, there was a span of 17 bases. The CDR3 covers 16 residues. Per germline, CDR1 ENHRY and CDR2 SYGVKD. This CDR3 reads CAISESQGYSSDEQYF. In DNA form, the CDR3 reads TGTGCCATCAGTGAGTCCCAGGGTTATTCGTCAGACGAGCAGTACTTC.

In this sample, this clonotype turned up once. A much larger clone sits a single nucleotide away, making a read error possible. The chain has TRBV7-2 and TRBJ1-5; D not resolved. This CDR3 region has 14 residues. Trimming took off 4 bases at V and 7 bases at J, with 14 bases between the two ends. Germline CDR1 and CDR2: SGHTA and FQGNSA. This chain's CDR3 is CASSWRGGGQPQHF. DNA of the CDR3: TGTGCCAGCAGCTGGCGGGGTGGTGGCCAGCCCCAGCATTTT.

There are many counts of this clonotype. The chain recombines TRBV18 with TRBJ1-1; a weak D match, TRBD1 (5 bases). CDR1 KGHSH and CDR2 LQKENI come from the germline V gene. V gave up 6 bases and J gave up 0 bases, with 11 bases separating them. There are 14 residues in the CDR3. This chain's CDR3 is CASSSGRVNTEAFF. CDR3 DNA sequence: TGTGCCAGCTCGTCGGGACGGGTGAACACTGAAGCTTTCTTT.

The rearrangement links TRBV7-8 to TRBJ2-5; TRBD2 aligns across 9 bases. Trimming at V came to 0 bases and at J to 4 bases, leaving 27 bases not matched to a gene. This CDR3 region has 23 residues. Germline-derived CDR1 and CDR2 are SGHVS and FQNEAQ. CDR3: CASSLAVGDGGIGQSGGRETQYF. In DNA form, the CDR3 reads TGTGCCAGCAGCTTAGCCGTAGGGGACGGAGGAATCGGTCAAAGCGGGGGGCGAGAGACCCAGTACTTC.